The 8 T cell receptor beta chains listed next were all sequenced from one sample in a study of blood T cell repertoires in COVID-19. TCRdb keeps only in-frame clones here, not all; method: immunoSEQ multiplex PCR. Seen here are roughly 300,000 clones, over 75% observed once, and the top ten hold approximately 4.1%. The source material was PBMCs or T cells enriched from blood (not recorded which). Receptors originate from a young man who had recovered from COVID-19.

The chain joins TRBV15 to TRBJ2-5; perhaps TRBD1 as D (6 bases). The CDR3 spans 14 residues. V lost 0 bases, J lost 3 bases, and 8 bases lay in between. Per germline, CDR1 LNHNV and CDR2 YYDKDF (reference sequence). The CDR3 is CATSRDKGEETQYF. Written as DNA, the CDR3 is TGTGCCACCAGCAGAGATAAGGGGGAAGAGACCCAGTACTTC.

This chain links TRBV2 with TRBJ2-5; 9 bases match TRBD2. This CDR3 region has 16 residues. Germline V CDR1 and CDR2: SNHLY, FYNNEI. V was clipped by 6 bases and J by 2 bases; unmatched bases: 10. The CDR3 DNA sequence: TGTGCCAGCAGCGAACTAGCGCGGGGGGGGCAAGAGACCCAGTACTTC. Amino acid sequence: CASSELARGGQETQYF.

This chain joins TRBV5-8 and TRBJ1-2; 9 bases are a match to TRBD1. CDR1 is SGHTS, CDR2 YDEGEE, per germline. V gave up 2 bases and J gave up 6 bases; unmatched junction bases: 5. There are 14 residues in the CDR3. Written as DNA, the CDR3 is TGTGCCAGCAGCTTAAACAGGGGGCGGGATGGCTACACCTTC. Its protein product is CASSLNRGRDGYTF.

J is TRBJ1-1 and V is TRBV30; TRBD1 matches at 7 bases. V lost 2 bases to trimming and J lost 2 bases; unmatched junction nucleotides: 8. Germline CDR1 is GTSNPN and CDR2 is SVGIG (reference sequence). The CDR3 covers 15 residues. The CDR3 spells CAWSTWTGVNTEAFF. The CDR3 bases are TGTGCCTGGAGTACGTGGACAGGAGTTAACACTGAAGCTTTCTTT.

The chain recombines TRBV11-2 with TRBJ2-5, with D uncertain. The CDR3 spans 14 residues. V lost 5 bases to trimming and J lost 9 bases, with 19 bases between them. Per the germline V gene, CDR1 is SGHAT and CDR2 is FQNNGV. CDR3 protein: CASSPGPPPGSQYF. The CDR3 DNA is TGTGCCAGCAGCCCAGGTCCCCCCCCAGGTTCCCAGTACTTC.

J is TRBJ1-1 and V is TRBV5-1; D call uncertain. Trimming took off 1 base at V and 0 bases at J, with 7 bases between the two ends. CDR3 size: 14 residues. CDR1 and CDR2 (germline): SGHRS, YFSETQ. The CDR3 is CASSLREMNTEAFF. For the CDR3, the DNA is TGCGCCAGCAGCTTGCGGGAGATGAACACTGAAGCTTTCTTT.

This chain joins TRBV5-8 and TRBJ1-1, with 11 bases matching TRBD1. The CDR3 spans 14 residues. From germline, CDR1 is SGHTS and CDR2 YDEGEE. Trimming took 4 bases from V and 8 from J; bases not matched to a gene: 7. The CDR3 here is CASSGGTGGVEAFF. The CDR3 region has the DNA TGTGCCAGCAGCGGGGGGACAGGGGGTGTGGAAGCTTTCTTT.

This rearrangement joins TRBV6-6 to TRBJ2-7, with 7 bases aligning to TRBD1. There are 17 residues in the CDR3. Germline V gives CDR1 MNHNY, CDR2 SVGAGI (reference sequence). The ends lost 5 bases at V and 0 bases at J; junction bases unmatched: 13. CDR3 sequence: CASSRPISGTASYEQYF. In DNA, the CDR3 is TGTGCCAGCAGTCGTCCGATTTCCGGGACAGCCTCCTACGAGCAGTACTTC.